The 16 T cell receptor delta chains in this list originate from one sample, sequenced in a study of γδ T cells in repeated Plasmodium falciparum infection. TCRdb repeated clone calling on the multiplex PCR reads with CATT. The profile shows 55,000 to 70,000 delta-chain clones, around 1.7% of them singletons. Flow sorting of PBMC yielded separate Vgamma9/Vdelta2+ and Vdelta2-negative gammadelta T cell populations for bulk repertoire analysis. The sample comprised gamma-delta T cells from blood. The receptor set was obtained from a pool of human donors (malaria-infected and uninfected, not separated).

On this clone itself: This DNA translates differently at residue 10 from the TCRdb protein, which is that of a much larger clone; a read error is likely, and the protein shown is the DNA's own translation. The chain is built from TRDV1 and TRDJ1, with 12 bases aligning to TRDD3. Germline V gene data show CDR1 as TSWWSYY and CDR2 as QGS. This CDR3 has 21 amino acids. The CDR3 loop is CALRELAGREVLGDTADKLIF. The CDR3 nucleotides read TGTGCTCTTAGGGAACTAGCTGGGAGGGAGGTACTGGGGGATACCGCCGATAAACTCATCTTT.

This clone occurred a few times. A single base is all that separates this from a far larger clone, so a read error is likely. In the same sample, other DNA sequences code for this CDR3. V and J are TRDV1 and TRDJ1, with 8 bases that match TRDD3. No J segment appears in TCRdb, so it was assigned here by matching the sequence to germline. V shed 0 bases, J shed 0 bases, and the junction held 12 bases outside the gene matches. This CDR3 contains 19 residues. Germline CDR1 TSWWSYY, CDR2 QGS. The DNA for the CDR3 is TGTGCTCTTGGGGAACTCTATAACTCGGACTGGGGGTACACCGATAAACTCATCTTT. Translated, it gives CALGELYNSDWGYTDKLIF.

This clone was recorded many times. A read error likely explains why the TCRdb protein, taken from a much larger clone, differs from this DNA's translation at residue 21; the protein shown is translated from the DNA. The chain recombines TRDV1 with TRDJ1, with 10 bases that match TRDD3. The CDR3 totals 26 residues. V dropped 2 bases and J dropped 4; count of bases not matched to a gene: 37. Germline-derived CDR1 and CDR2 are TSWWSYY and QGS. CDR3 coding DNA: TGTGCTCTTGGGGAAAACGTTCGTTCCTTCCCCTTTACCTATCTTCACTGGGGGATCGGTGTCGATAAACTCATCTTT. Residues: CALGENVRSFPFTYLHWGIGVDKLIF.

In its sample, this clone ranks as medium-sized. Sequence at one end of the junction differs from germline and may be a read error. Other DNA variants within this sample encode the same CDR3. Written as DNA, the CDR3 is TGTGCTCTTGCCCTAATTACCCGGTACACCGATGAACTCATCTTT. This codes for CALALITRYTDELIF. J is TRDJ1 and V is TRDV1; no reliable D call. Germline CDR1 reads TSWWSYY; CDR2 reads QGS. CDR3 length: 15 residues.

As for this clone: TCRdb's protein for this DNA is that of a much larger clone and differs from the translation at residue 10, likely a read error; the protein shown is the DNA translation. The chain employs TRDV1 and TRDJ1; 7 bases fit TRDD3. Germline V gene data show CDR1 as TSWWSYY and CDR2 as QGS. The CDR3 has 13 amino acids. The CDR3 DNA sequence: TGTGCTCTTGGTAGGGGGATGGTCGATCAACTCATCTTT. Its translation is CALGRGMVDQLIF.

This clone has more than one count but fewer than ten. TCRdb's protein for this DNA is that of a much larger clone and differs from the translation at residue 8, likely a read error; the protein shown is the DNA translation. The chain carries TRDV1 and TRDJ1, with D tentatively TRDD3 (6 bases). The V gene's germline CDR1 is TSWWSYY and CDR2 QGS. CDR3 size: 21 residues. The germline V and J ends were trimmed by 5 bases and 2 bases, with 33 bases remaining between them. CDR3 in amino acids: CALGPPWVRWGGAGETDKLIF. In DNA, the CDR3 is TGTGCTCTTGGGCCACCCTGGGTACGATGGGGGGGCGCGGGGGAAACCGATAAACTCATCTTT.

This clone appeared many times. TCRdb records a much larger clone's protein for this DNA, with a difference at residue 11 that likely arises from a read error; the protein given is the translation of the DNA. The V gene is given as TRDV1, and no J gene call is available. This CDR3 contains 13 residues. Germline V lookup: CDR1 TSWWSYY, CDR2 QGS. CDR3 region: CALVGAYTDKPIF. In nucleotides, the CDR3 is TGTGCTCTTGTAGGCGCGTACACCGATAAACCCATCTTT.

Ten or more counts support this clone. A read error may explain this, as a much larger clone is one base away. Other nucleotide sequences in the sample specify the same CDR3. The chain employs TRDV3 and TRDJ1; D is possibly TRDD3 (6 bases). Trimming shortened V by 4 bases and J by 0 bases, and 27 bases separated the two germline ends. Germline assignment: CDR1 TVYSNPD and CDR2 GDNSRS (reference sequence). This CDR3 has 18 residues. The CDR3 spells CASRGPTPLLGDTDKLIF. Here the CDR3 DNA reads TGTGCCTCCCGCGGACCTACGCCGCTATTGGGGGACACCGATAAACTCATCTTT.

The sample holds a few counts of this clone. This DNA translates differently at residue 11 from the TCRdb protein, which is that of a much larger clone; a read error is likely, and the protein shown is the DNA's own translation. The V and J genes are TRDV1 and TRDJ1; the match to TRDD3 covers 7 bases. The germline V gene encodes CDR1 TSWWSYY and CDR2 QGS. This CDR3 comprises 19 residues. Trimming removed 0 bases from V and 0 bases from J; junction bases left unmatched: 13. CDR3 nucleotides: TGTGCTCTTGGGGAACTAAGGGCTGGGGATAGGAAGTACACCGATAAACTCATCTTT. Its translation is CALGELRAGDRKYTDKLIF.

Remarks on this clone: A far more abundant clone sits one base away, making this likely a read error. The CDR3 loop is CARRLQIWGWPYTDKLIF. The CDR3 bases are TGTGCCCGCAGACTACAGATCTGGGGATGGCCCTACACCGATAAACTCATCTTT. J is TRDJ1 and V is TRDV3; D perhaps matches TRDD3 (6 bases). No J gene was available from TCRdb, and it was assigned here by a germline match of the DNA. The V and J ends lost 5 bases and 0 bases respectively, with 28 bases between them. Germline V CDR1 and CDR2: TVYSNPD, GDNSRS (reference sequence). The CDR3 covers 18 residues.

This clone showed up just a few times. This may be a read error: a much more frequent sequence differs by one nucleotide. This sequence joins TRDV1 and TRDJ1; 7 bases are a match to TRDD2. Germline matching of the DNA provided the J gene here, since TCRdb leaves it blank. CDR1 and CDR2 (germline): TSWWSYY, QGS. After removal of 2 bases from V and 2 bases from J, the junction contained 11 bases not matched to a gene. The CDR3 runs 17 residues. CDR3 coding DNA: TGTGCTCTTGGGGAAGCGTTCCCCTTCCTTGCGACCGATAAACTCATCTTT. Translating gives CALGEAFPFLATDKLIF.

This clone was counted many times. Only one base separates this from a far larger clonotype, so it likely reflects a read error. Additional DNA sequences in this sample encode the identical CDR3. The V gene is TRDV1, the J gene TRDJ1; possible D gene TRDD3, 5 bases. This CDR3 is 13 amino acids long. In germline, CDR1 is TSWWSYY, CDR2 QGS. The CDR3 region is CALGELFVDKLIF. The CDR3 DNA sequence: TGTGCCCTTGGGGAACTATTCGTGGATAAACTCATCTTT.

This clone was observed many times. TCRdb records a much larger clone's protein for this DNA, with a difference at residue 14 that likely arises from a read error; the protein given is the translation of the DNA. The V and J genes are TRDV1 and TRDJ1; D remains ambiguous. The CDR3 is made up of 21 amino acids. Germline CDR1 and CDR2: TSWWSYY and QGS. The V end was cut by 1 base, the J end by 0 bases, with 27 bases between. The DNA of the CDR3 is TGTGCTCTTGGGGAACGGCCCTTTTTCCCACTTTTACTGAGGGACACCGATAAACTCATCTTT. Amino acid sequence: CALGERPFFPLLLRDTDKLIF.

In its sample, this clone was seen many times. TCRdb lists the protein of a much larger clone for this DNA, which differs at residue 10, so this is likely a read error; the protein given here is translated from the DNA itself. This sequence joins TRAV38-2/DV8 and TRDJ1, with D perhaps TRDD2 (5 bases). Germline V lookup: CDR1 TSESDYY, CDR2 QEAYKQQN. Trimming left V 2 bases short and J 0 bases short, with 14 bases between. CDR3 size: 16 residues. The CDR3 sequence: CAYRRKPTKHTDKLIF. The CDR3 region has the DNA TGTGCTTATAGGAGGAAACCTACGAAGCACACCGATAAACTCATCTTT.

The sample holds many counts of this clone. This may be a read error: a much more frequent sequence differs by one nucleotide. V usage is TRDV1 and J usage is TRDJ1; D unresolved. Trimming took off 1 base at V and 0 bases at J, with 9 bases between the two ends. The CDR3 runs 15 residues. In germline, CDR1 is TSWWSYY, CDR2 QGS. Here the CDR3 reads CALGEPPSHTDKLIF. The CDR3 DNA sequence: TGTGCTCTTGGGGAACCCCCCAGCCACACCGATAAACTCATCTTT.

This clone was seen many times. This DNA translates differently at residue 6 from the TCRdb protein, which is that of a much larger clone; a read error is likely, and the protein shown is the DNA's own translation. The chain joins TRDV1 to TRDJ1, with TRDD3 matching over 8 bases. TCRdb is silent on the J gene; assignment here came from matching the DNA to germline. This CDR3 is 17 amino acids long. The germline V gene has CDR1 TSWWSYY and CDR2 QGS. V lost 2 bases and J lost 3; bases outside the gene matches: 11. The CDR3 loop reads CALGEGGGYRKADKLIF. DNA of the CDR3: TGTGCTCTTGGGGAAGGAGGGGGATATAGGAAGGCCGATAAACTCATCTTT.